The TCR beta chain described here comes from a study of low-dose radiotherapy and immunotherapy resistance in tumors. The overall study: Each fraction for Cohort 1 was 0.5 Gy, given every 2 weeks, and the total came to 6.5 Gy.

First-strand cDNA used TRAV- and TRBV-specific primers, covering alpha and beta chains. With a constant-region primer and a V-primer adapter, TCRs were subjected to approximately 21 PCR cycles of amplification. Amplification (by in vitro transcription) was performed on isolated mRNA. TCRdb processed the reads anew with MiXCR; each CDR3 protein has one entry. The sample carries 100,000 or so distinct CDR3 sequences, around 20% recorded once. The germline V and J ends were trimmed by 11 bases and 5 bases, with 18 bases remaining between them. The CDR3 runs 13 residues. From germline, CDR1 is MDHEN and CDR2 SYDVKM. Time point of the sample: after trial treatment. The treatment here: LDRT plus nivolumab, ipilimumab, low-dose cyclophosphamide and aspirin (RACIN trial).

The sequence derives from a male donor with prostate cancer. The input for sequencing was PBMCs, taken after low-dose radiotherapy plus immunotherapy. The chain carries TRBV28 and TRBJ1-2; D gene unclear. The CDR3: CALYSSRGYGYTF. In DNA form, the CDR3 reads TGTGCCCTATACTCCTCCCGGGGATATGGCTACACCTTC.